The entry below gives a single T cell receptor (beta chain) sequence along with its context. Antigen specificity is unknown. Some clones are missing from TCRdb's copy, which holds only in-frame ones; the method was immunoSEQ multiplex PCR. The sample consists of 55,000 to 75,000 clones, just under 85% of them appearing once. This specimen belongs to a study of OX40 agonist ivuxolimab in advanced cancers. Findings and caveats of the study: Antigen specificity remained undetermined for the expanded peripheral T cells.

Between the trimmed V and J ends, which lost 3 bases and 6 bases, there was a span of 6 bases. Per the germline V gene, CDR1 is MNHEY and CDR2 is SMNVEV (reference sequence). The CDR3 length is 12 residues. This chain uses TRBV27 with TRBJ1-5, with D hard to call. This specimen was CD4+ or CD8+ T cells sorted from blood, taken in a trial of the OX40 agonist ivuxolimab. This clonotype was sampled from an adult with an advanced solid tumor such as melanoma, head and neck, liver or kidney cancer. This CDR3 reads CASSFWGQPQHF. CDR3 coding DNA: TGTGCCAGCAGTTTTTGGGGTCAGCCCCAGCATTTT.